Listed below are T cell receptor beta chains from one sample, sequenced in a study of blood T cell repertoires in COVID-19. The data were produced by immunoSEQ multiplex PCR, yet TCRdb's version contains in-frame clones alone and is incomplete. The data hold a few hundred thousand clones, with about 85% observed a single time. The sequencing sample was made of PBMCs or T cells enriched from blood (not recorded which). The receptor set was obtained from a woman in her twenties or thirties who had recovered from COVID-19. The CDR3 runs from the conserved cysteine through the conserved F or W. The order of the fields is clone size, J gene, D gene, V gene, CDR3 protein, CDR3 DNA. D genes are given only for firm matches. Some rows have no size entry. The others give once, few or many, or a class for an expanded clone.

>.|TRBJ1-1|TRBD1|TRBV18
CASSRQGNTEAFF
TGTGCCAGCTCGAGACAGGGGAACACTGAAGCTTTCTTT
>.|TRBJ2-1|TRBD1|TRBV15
CATNDRGGGNEQFF
TGTGCCACCAACGACAGGGGAGGAGGCAATGAGCAGTTCTTC
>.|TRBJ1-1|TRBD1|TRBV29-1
CSATGWNTEAFF
TGCAGCGCGACAGGGTGGAACACTGAAGCTTTCTTT
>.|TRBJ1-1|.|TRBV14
CASSPRTGNTEAFF
TGTGCCAGCAGCCCGAGGACTGGGAACACTGAAGCTTTCTTT
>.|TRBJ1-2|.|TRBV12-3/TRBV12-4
CATRPDINYGYTF
TGTGCCACCCGCCCCGACATCAACTATGGCTACACCTTC
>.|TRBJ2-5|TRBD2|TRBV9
CASSGGTSGGETQYF
TGTGCCAGCAGCGGAGGGACTAGCGGGGGAGAGACCCAGTACTTC
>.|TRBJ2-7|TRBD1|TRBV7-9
CASSSWTGITYEQYF
TGTGCCAGCAGCTCCTGGACAGGGATAACCTACGAGCAGTACTTC
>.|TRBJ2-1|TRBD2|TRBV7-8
CASSTPAAGGPSYNEQFF
TGTGCCAGCAGCACCCCCGCCGCGGGGGGCCCCTCCTACAATGAGCAGTTCTTC
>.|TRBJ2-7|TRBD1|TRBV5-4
CASSMGGQGTREQYF
TGTGCCAGCAGCATGGGGGGACAGGGAACTCGCGAGCAGTACTTC
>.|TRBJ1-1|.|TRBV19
CASSVQRNTEAFF
TGTGCCAGTAGCGTACAGAGGAACACTGAAGCTTTCTTT
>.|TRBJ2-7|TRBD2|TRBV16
CASSQWRAGDYEQYF
TGTGCCAGCAGCCAATGGCGAGCGGGGGACTACGAGCAGTACTTC
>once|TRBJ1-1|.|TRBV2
CASRRGGATEAFF
TGTGCCAGCAGGCGCGGAGGAGCCACTGAAGCTTTCTTT
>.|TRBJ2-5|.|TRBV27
CASSSGRGTQYF
TGTGCCAGCAGTTCTGGTCGAGGGACCCAGTACTTC
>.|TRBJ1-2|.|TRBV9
CASSVGRKLNYGYTF
TGTGCCAGCAGCGTAGGGCGGAAACTTAACTATGGCTACACCTTC
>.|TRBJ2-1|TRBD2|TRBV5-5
CASSLARTSGEGVYNEQFF
TGTGCCAGCAGCTTGGCCCGGACTAGCGGGGAGGGGGTTTACAATGAGCAGTTCTTC
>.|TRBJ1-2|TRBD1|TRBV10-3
CAISEGGKTGGGYGYTF
TGTGCCATCAGTGAAGGGGGTAAAACAGGGGGTGGCTATGGCTACACCTTC
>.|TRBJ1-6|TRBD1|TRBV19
CASRTAGTGNSPLHF
TGTGCCAGTAGAACGGCCGGGACAGGGAATTCACCCCTCCACTTT
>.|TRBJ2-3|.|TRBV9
CASSVGGGEAQYF
TGTGCCAGCAGCGTAGGTGGAGGGGAGGCGCAGTATTTT
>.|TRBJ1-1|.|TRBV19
CASSRQARGTEAFF
TGTGCCAGTAGTCGACAGGCGAGGGGCACTGAAGCTTTCTTT
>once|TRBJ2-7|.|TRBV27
CASSLSGRTYEQYF
TGTGCCAGCAGTTTATCGGGGCGTACCTACGAGCAGTACTTC
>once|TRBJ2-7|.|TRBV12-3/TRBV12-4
CASSSSGVYEQYF
TGTGCCAGCAGTTCCTCAGGGGTTTACGAGCAGTACTTC
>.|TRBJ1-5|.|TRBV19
CASSTLRGDQPQHF
TGTGCCAGTAGTACCCTCCGGGGGGATCAGCCCCAGCATTTT
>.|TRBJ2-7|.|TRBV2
CASSDSPRAHDEQYF
TGTGCCAGCAGTGATTCCCCCAGGGCGCATGACGAGCAGTACTTC
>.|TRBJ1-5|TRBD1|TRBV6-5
CASRDREWVNQPQHF
TGTGCCAGTAGGGACAGGGAGTGGGTCAATCAGCCCCAGCATTTT
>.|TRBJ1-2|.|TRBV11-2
CASSFYAEDGYTF
TGTGCCAGCAGCTTTTATGCAGAGGATGGCTACACCTTC
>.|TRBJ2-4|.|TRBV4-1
CASSPKENIQYF
TGCGCCAGCAGCCCTAAAGAAAACATTCAGTACTTC
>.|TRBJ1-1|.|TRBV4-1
CASSQGQPDTEAFF
TGCGCCAGCAGCCAAGGACAGCCTGACACTGAAGCTTTCTTT
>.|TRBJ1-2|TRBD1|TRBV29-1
CSVEGDSSYGYTF
TGCAGCGTTGAGGGGGACAGCAGCTATGGCTACACCTTC
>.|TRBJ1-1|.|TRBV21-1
CASSTRDRGRKGTEAFF
TGTGCCAGCAGCACCCGGGACAGGGGGCGAAAGGGGACTGAAGCTTTCTTT
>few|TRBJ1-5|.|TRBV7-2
CASSSGVGNQPQHF
TGTGCCAGCAGCTCGGGGGTAGGCAATCAGCCCCAGCATTTT
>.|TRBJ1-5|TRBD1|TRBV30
CAWSIRGRGDQPQHF
TGTGCCTGGAGTATCAGGGGGCGCGGGGATCAGCCCCAGCATTTT
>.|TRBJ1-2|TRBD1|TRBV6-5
CASSRTGKNYGYTF
TGTGCCAGCAGTCGGACAGGAAAAAACTATGGCTACACCTTC
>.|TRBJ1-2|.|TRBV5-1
CASTPQKSNYGYTF
TGCGCCAGCACCCCGCAGAAAAGTAACTATGGCTACACCTTC
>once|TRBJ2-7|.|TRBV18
CASSPPGVGRGAYEQYF
TGTGCCAGCTCACCACCGGGTGTGGGCAGGGGTGCCTACGAGCAGTACTTC
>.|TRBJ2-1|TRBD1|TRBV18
CASSPERTGSYNEQFF
TGTGCCAGCTCACCAGAGAGGACAGGGTCCTACAATGAGCAGTTCTTC
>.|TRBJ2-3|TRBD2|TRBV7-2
CASSSKTSGVADTQYF
TGTGCCAGCAGCTCCAAGACTAGCGGGGTTGCAGATACGCAGTATTTT
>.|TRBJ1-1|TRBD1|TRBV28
CASSPRQGMGLGTEAFF
TGTGCCAGCAGTCCGAGACAGGGGATGGGTTTGGGCACTGAAGCTTTCTTT
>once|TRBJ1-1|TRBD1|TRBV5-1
CASSPTGTAITEAFF
TGCGCCAGCAGCCCAACCGGGACAGCCATCACTGAAGCTTTCTTT
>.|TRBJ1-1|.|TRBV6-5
CASREGGAGEAFF
TGTGCCAGCAGGGAGGGGGGGGCAGGTGAAGCTTTCTTT
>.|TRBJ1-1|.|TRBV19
CASSQQQGRDTEAFF
TGTGCCAGTAGTCAACAGCAGGGTAGGGACACTGAAGCTTTCTTT
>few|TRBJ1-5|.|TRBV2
CASSDPNQPQHF
TGTGCCAGCAGTGACCCAAATCAGCCCCAGCATTTT
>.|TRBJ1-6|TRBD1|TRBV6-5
CASSPGTENSPLHF
TGTGCCAGCAGTCCCGGGACAGAGAATTCACCCCTCCACTTT
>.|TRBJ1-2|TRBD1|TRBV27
CASSLGQGASGYTF
TGTGCCAGCAGTTTAGGTCAGGGGGCTAGCGGCTACACCTTC
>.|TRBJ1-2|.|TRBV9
CASSALDRFGGRGYTF
TGTGCCAGCAGCGCCCTCGACAGATTCGGGGGTCGAGGCTACACCTTC
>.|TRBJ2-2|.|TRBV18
CASSPTIAGELFF
TGTGCCAGCTCACCAACTATCGCCGGGGAGCTGTTTTTT
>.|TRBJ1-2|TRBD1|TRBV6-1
CASSETGGVGYGYTF
TGTGCCAGCAGTGAAACAGGGGGCGTTGGCTATGGCTACACCTTC
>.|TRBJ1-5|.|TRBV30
CAWSGAAGARSQHF
TGTGCCTGGAGTGGGGCGGCAGGGGCTCGGTCCCAGCATTTT
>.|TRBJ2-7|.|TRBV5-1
CASSLEVQRPEQYF
TGCGCCAGCAGCTTGGAAGTTCAGCGCCCCGAGCAGTACTTC
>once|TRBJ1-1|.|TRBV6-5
CASSRNTEAFF
TGTGCCAGCAGCCGTAACACTGAAGCTTTCTTT
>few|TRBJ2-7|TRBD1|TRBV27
CASSPSGQFSYEQYF
TGTGCCAGCAGTCCCTCGGGACAGTTCTCCTACGAGCAGTACTTC
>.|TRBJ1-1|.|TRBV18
CASSPPGGNTEAFF
TGTGCCAGCTCACCACCGGGAGGTAACACTGAAGCTTTCTTT
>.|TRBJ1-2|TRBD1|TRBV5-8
CASSLYRGMSYGYTF
TGTGCCAGCAGCTTATACAGGGGTATGAGCTATGGCTACACCTTC
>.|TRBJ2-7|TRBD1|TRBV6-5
CASSQGVTYEQYF
TGTGCCAGCAGCCAGGGGGTGACCTACGAGCAGTACTTC
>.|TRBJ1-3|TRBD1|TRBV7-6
CASSLTGGGNTIYF
TGTGCCAGCAGCCTCACAGGGGGTGGAAACACCATATATTTT
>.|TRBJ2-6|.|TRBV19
CASSDGTSHSGANVLTF
TGTGCCAGTAGTGACGGGACTTCTCACTCTGGGGCCAACGTCCTGACTTTC
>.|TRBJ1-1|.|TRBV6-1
CASSDWTRTEAFF
TGTGCCAGCAGTGATTGGACTCGGACTGAAGCTTTCTTT
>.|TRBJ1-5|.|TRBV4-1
CASSQDKGGAAPQHF
TGCGCCAGCAGCCAAGATAAAGGGGGGGCAGCGCCCCAGCATTTT